Listed here are 30 T cell receptor beta chains from one sample, sequenced in a study of blood T cell repertoires in COVID-19. Some clones are missing from TCRdb's copy, which holds only in-frame ones; the method was immunoSEQ multiplex PCR. The sample holds 95,000 to 110,000 clones, 75% to 95% seen once. Sequencing used peripheral blood. The receptors derive from a human donor in a cohort sampled during active COVID-19.

Concerning this clone itself: No conserved phenylalanine or tryptophan ends this CDR3, so it is likely a read error. The DNA is omitted, as the CDR3 cannot be located on it reliably, and the CDR3 follows TCRdb's listing. The chain links TRBV24-1 to TRBJ1-1; TRBD1, the D gene given by the table, was not confirmed from the DNA. Germline V gene lookup returns CDR1 KGHDR and CDR2 SFDVKD. The CDR3 adds up to 8 amino acids, both ends counted. The chain's CDR3 is CATRDKVL.

About this clone: The same CDR3 can be traced to other DNA sequences in this sample. The V call is TRBV19, the J call TRBJ1-1; D uncertain. Between the trimmed V and J ends, which lost 1 base and 5 bases, there was a span of 8 bases. The CDR3 has 13 residues. CDR1 and CDR2 from the germline V gene are LNHDA and SQIVND (reference sequence). CDR3 sequence reads: CASSIGGGTEAFF. The CDR3, as DNA: TGTGCCAGTAGTATAGGGGGAGGAACTGAAGCTTTCTTT.

J is TRBJ1-1 and V is TRBV7-9, with D perhaps matching TRBD1 (6 bases). This CDR3 has 13 residues. Germline V gene sequence: CDR1 SEHNR, CDR2 FQNEAQ (reference sequence). Trimming removed 4 bases at V and 7 bases at J, with 13 bases between. CDR3 nucleotide sequence: TGTGCCAGCAGCTCAACAGGGTCTTTTGAAGCTTTCTTT. This sequence encodes CASSSTGSFEAFF.

The chain has TRBV4-3 and TRBJ1-1, with no clear D. The germline gives CDR1 LGHNA, CDR2 YSLEER. Trimming shortened V by 1 base and J by 1 base, and 10 bases separated the two germline ends. The CDR3 runs 15 residues. The CDR3 protein is CASSQGGLGNTEAFF. The CDR3 DNA follows: TGCGCCAGCAGCCAAGGCGGCTTGGGGAACACTGAAGCTTTCTTT.

The chain has TRBV19 and TRBJ2-5; D ambiguous. V was pared by 1 base and J by 3 bases, with 9 bases between. Germline CDR1 reads LNHDA; CDR2 reads SQIVND (reference sequence). The CDR3 loop spans 14 amino acids. The CDR3 protein is CASSIVLDKETQYF. CDR3 nucleotides: TGTGCCAGTAGTATAGTCCTAGATAAAGAGACCCAGTACTTC.

The chain links TRBV9 to TRBJ2-5, with 8 positions matching TRBD1. CDR1 is SGDLS, CDR2 YYNGEE, per germline. The CDR3 has 16 residues. V was clipped by 2 bases and J by 0 bases; unmatched bases: 6. The CDR3 nucleotides are TGTGCCAGCAGCGTGGGACAGGCAAGGTACCAAGAGACCCAGTACTTC. Amino acid sequence: CASSVGQARYQETQYF. The variable domain in full, completed from reference TRBV9 and TRBJ2-5, reads DSGVTQTPKHLITATGQRVTLRCSPRSGDLSVYWYQQSLDQGLQFLIQYYNGEERAKGNILERFSAQQFPDLHSELNLSSLELGDSALYFCASSVGQARYQETQYFGPGTRLLVL.

The chain uses TRBV15 and TRBJ2-5, with 7 bases fitting TRBD2. From germline, CDR1 is LNHNV and CDR2 YYDKDF (reference sequence). Germline trimming cut 1 base from V and 5 bases from J; bases unmatched to any gene: 4. The CDR3 spans 14 residues. The CDR3 loop reads CATSRGGRSETQYF. As DNA, the CDR3 is TGTGCCACCAGCAGAGGCGGGAGAAGTGAGACCCAGTACTTC.

The chain is built from TRBV28 and TRBJ2-3; 9 bases map to TRBD1. The CDR3 totals 15 residues. The V gene end was trimmed by 9 bases and the J gene end by 0 bases; junction bases not matched to a gene: 7. Germline V CDR1 and CDR2: MDHEN, SYDVKM. The CDR3 is CASADRGLSTDTQYF. CDR3 bases: TGTGCCAGTGCGGACAGGGGACTTAGCACAGATACGCAGTATTTT.

J is TRBJ2-3 and V is TRBV7-3; 12 nucleotides align to TRBD1. This CDR3 contains 16 residues. Germline values: CDR1 SGHTA, CDR2 FQGTGA. With 1 base clipped from V and 6 bases from J, the junction kept 5 bases outside the gene matches. The CDR3 is CASSLRGQGAGDTQYF. In nucleotides, the CDR3 is TGTGCCAGCAGCTTAAGGGGACAGGGGGCAGGGGATACGCAGTATTTT. The whole variable domain, remainder taken from reference TRBV7-3 and TRBJ2-3, is GAGVSQTPSNKVTEKGKYVELRCDPISGHTALYWYRQSLGQGPEFLIYFQGTGAADDSGLPNDRFFAVRPEGSVSTLKIQRTERGDSAVYLCASSLRGQGAGDTQYFGPGTRLTVL.

The chain has TRBV15 and TRBJ2-1; 9 bases are shared with TRBD2. Losses at the gene ends were 7 bases for V and 2 bases for J; bases not matched to a gene: 6. CDR1 and CDR2 (germline): LNHNV, YYDKDF (reference sequence). The length of the CDR3 is 15 residues. In DNA form, the CDR3 reads TGTGCCACCACTGAAAGCGGGAGGCCCTACAATGAGCAGTTCTTC. Translating gives CATTESGRPYNEQFF.

V and J are TRBV3-1 (or the pseudogene TRBV3-2) and TRBJ2-3; TRBD2 matches 9 bases. Per germline, CDR1 LGHDT and CDR2 YNNKEL (reference sequence). The CDR3 totals 14 residues. V trimming: 7 bases; J trimming: 2 bases; junction bases outside the gene matches: 4. CDR3 DNA: TGTGCCAGCACTAGCGGGAACATCACAGATACGCAGTATTTT. Its translation: CASTSGNITDTQYF.

The chain uses TRBV28 and TRBJ1-1, with D tentatively TRBD1 (5 bases). V was clipped by 4 bases and J by 0 bases, with 9 bases between them. The CDR3 covers 14 residues. The germline V gene encodes CDR1 MDHEN and CDR2 SYDVKM. CDR3 nucleotide sequence: TGTGCCAGCAGTTCCCGACAGCTGAACACTGAAGCTTTCTTT. It encodes CASSSRQLNTEAFF.

The V call is TRBV7-8, the J call TRBJ1-5; maybe TRBD1 (5 bases). Germline CDR1 and CDR2: SGHVS and FQNEAQ. This CDR3 has 15 residues. V was cut by 3 bases and J by 3 bases, with 12 bases left in between. The CDR3 nucleotides are TGTGCCAGCAGCTTCGGAGACAGTGACAATCAGCCCCAGCATTTT. Translated, it gives CASSFGDSDNQPQHF.

The chain links TRBV5-5 to TRBJ1-1; unclear D gene. Trimming took off 4 bases at V and 3 bases at J, with 13 bases between the two ends. The CDR3 has 14 amino acids. In germline, CDR1 is SGHKS, CDR2 YYEKEE (reference sequence). The DNA of the CDR3 is TGTGCCAGCAGCCCCGGAGGGTATGACACTGAAGCTTTCTTT. Translated, it gives CASSPGGYDTEAFF.

The sample holds one count of this clone. V usage is TRBV5-5 and J usage is TRBJ2-7; 7 nucleotides match TRBD1. The trim removed 4 bases at V and 2 bases at J, leaving 9 bases unmatched. This CDR3 is 15 amino acids long. CDR1 is SGHKS, CDR2 YYEKEE, per germline (reference sequence). CDR3 nucleotide sequence: TGTGCCAGCAGCCATAGACAGGGCAAAACCTACGAGCAGTACTTC. This sequence encodes CASSHRQGKTYEQYF.

The rearrangement links TRBV11-2 to TRBJ1-1; D gene unclear. V was pared by 3 bases and J by 1 base, with 6 bases between. The CDR3 is 13 amino acids. From germline, CDR1 is SGHAT and CDR2 FQNNGV. The CDR3 protein is CASSFSGNTEAFF. DNA for the CDR3: TGTGCCAGCAGCTTCTCCGGGAACACTGAAGCTTTCTTT.

The rearrangement joins TRBV7-9 to TRBJ2-7, with 9 bases lining up with TRBD1. Unmatched junction bases numbered 5, after V lost 3 bases and J lost 2 bases. The CDR3 is 15 amino acids. In germline, CDR1 is SEHNR, CDR2 FQNEAQ (reference sequence). As DNA, the CDR3 is TGTGCCAGCAGCTTCCGGGACAGGGCTCCCTACGAGCAGTACTTC. Its translation is CASSFRDRAPYEQYF.

The sample holds one count of this clone. The CDR3 sequence: CASSSGGGGYEQYF. CDR3 bases: TGTGCCAGTAGTAGTGGAGGGGGCGGGTACGAGCAGTACTTC. This chain uses TRBV19 with TRBJ2-7, with D possibly matching TRBD1 (7 bases). Germline-derived CDR1 and CDR2 are LNHDA and SQIVND (reference sequence). V was pared by 4 bases and J by 4 bases, with 14 bases between. This CDR3 is built from 14 residues. The entire variable domain, with the rest obtained from reference TRBV19 and TRBJ2-7, is as follows: DGGITQSPKYLFRKEGQNVTLSCEQNLNHDAMYWYRQDPGQGLRLIYYSQIVNDFQKGDIAEGYSVSREKKESFPLTVTSAQKNPTAFYLCASSSGGGGYEQYFGPGTRLTVT.

The chain carries TRBV28 and TRBJ1-4, with TRBD1 as a possible D gene (6 bases). The germline CDR1 and CDR2 sequences are MDHEN and SYDVKM. Trimming took 1 base from V and 6 from J, leaving 15 bases between them. The CDR3 is 16 residues long. This chain's CDR3 is CASSLLGAGAYEKLFF. The CDR3 DNA is TGTGCCAGCAGTTTATTAGGGGCGGGGGCGTATGAAAAACTGTTTTTT. The variable domain in full, completed from reference TRBV28 and TRBJ1-4, reads DVKVTQSSRYLVKRTGEKVFLECVQDMDHENMFWYRQDPGLGLRLIYFSYDVKMKEKGDIPEGYSVSREKKERFSLILESASTNQTSMYLCASSLLGAGAYEKLFFGSGTQLSVL.

This chain connects TRBV3-1 (or the pseudogene TRBV3-2) to TRBJ1-5; tentatively, D is TRBD1 (6 bases). The CDR3 sequence is 18 residues long. Germline values: CDR1 LGHDT, CDR2 YNNKEL (reference sequence). V was clipped by 2 bases and J by 2 bases, with 19 bases between them. CDR3: CASSQQTGYWCCNQPQHF. DNA of the CDR3: TGTGCCAGCAGCCAACAGACAGGTTATTGGTGTTGCAATCAGCCCCAGCATTTT.

The chain carries TRBV6-5 and TRBJ1-1; D not certain. CDR1 and CDR2 (germline): MNHEY, SVGAGI. The CDR3 sequence is 13 residues long. V shed 0 bases and J shed 9 bases, with 11 bases lying between them. This chain's CDR3 is CASSYSITVKAFF. The CDR3 coding sequence is TGTGCCAGCAGTTACTCGATCACAGTTAAAGCTTTCTTT.

The chain joins TRBV28 to TRBJ2-4; D is unclear. V gave up 8 bases and J gave up 6 bases, with 17 bases separating them. The CDR3 is made up of 14 amino acids. Germline assignment: CDR1 MDHEN and CDR2 SYDVKM. The CDR3 loop reads CASRLRSTANIQYF. The CDR3 DNA reads as TGTGCCAGCCGCCTCAGGTCCACGGCAAACATTCAGTACTTC. The variable domain in full, with the rest retrieved from reference TRBV28 and TRBJ2-4, is DVKVTQSSRYLVKRTGEKVFLECVQDMDHENMFWYRQDPGLGLRLIYFSYDVKMKEKGDIPEGYSVSREKKERFSLILESASTNQTSMYLCASRLRSTANIQYFGAGTRLSVL.

This clone appeared once. V is TRBV27 and J is TRBJ1-1; the D gene is possibly TRBD1 (6 bases). The CDR3 length is 20 residues. The germline V and J ends were trimmed by 1 base and 0 bases, with 24 bases remaining between them. Germline assignment: CDR1 MNHEY and CDR2 SMNVEV (reference sequence). Written as DNA, the CDR3 is TGTGCCAGCAGTTTATTCGGTGTTTTTGGGGGCACTTTTATGAACACTGAAGCTTTCTTT. It yields the protein CASSLFGVFGGTFMNTEAFF.

The rearrangement links TRBV2 to TRBJ2-3, with 13 nucleotides matching TRBD2. V lost 8 bases, J lost 2 bases, and 7 bases stayed unmatched. CDR3 length: 16 amino acids. The germline V gene has CDR1 SNHLY and CDR2 FYNNEI. CDR3 bases: TGTGCCAGCGGTGGGGGGACTAGCGGGAACACAGATACGCAGTATTTT. Translating it yields CASGGGTSGNTDTQYF.

The rearrangement uses TRBV3-1 (or the pseudogene TRBV3-2) and TRBJ2-7, with a possible D match to TRBD2 (5 bases). The CDR3 runs 12 residues. CDR1 and CDR2 from the germline V gene are LGHDT and YNNKEL (reference sequence). Trimming removed 5 bases from V and 3 bases from J, with 8 bases in between. CDR3 amino acids: CASSERGYEQYF. The DNA for the CDR3 is TGTGCCAGCAGCGAACGGGGCTACGAGCAGTACTTC.

This clone has only one observation. J is TRBJ2-7 and V is TRBV5-1; maybe TRBD2 (7 bases). V was cut by 2 bases and J by 6 bases, with 15 bases left in between. CDR1 and CDR2 from the germline V gene are SGHRS and YFSETQ. The length of the CDR3 is 14 residues. The CDR3 nucleotides are TGCGCCAGCAGCTTCTATGGGGGGGGCCCCGAGCAGTACTTC. Protein product: CASSFYGGGPEQYF.

The DNA of the CDR3 is TGTGCCACCAGTGATCCGAGGGCAGGAAACACCGGGGAGCTGTTTTTT. It codes for CATSDPRAGNTGELFF. The V and J genes are TRBV24-1 and TRBJ2-2; weak D call: TRBD2 (5 bases). Trimming shortened V by 3 bases and J by 2 bases, and 12 bases separated the two germline ends. The CDR3 is 16 amino acids. The germline gives CDR1 KGHDR, CDR2 SFDVKD.

V usage is TRBV5-1 and J usage is TRBJ1-1, with D maybe TRBD1 (5 bases). The CDR3 runs to 13 residues. The V gene's germline CDR1 is SGHRS and CDR2 YFSETQ. The V and J ends lost 2 bases and 6 bases respectively, with 11 bases between them. The chain's CDR3 is CASSLGGAAEAFF. Here the CDR3 DNA reads TGCGCCAGCAGCTTAGGCGGGGCAGCTGAAGCTTTCTTT.

About this clone: The sample contains more than one DNA sequence encoding this CDR3. This chain connects TRBV18 to TRBJ1-1; no firm D call. This CDR3 has 14 residues. CDR1 KGHSH and CDR2 LQKENI come from the germline V gene. V shed 6 bases and J shed 3 bases, with 14 bases lying between them. CDR3 coding DNA: TGTGCCAGCTCCCCCAAAGGGCGGGACACTGAAGCTTTCTTT. It specifies CASSPKGRDTEAFF.

The DNA of the CDR3 is TGTGCCAGCAGTGACGGGACAGGGGGCACCGGGGAGCTGTTTTTT. Its protein product is CASSDGTGGTGELFF. The rearrangement uses TRBV6-4 and TRBJ2-2, with 11 bases identical to TRBD1. The CDR3 sequence is 15 residues long. V gave up 2 bases and J gave up 4 bases; unmatched junction bases: 0. Per germline, CDR1 MRHNA and CDR2 SNTAGT.